The 30 T cell receptor beta chains below come from one sample, sequenced in a study of OX40 agonist ivuxolimab in advanced cancers. Generated by immunoSEQ multiplex PCR, the TCRdb table keeps only in-frame clones and is missing some. This sample yields thousands of clones, of which roughly 86% are seen a single time; around 12% belongs to the top ten. Sequencing was performed on CD4+ or CD8+ T cells sorted from blood, taken in a trial of the OX40 agonist ivuxolimab. These receptors all stem from an adult with an advanced solid tumor such as melanoma, head and neck, liver or kidney cancer.

DNA for the CDR3: TGTGCCAGCAGCTTATGGGGGATTTCGGATAATTCACCCCTCCACTTT. Protein: CASSLWGISDNSPLHF. The genes are TRBV7-8 and TRBJ1-6, with a tentative D call TRBD1 (5 bases). Germline CDR1 and CDR2: SGHVS and FQNEAQ. V was trimmed by 2 bases and J by 5 bases, leaving 13 bases between them. This CDR3 region has 16 residues.

The V and J genes are TRBV4-1 and TRBJ2-7; TRBD1 matches at 10 bases. The CDR3 length is 17 residues. The germline gives CDR1 MGHRA, CDR2 YSYEKL. The junction had 8 bases not matched to a gene; V was cut back by 1 base and J by 2 bases. The DNA of the CDR3 is TGCGCCAGCAGCCAAGGGACAGGGGGATTAATAACCTACGAGCAGTACTTC. Amino acid sequence: CASSQGTGGLITYEQYF.

This clone is a singleton in its sample. The chain joins TRBV18 to TRBJ2-7, with no clear D. V lost 3 bases to trimming and J lost 0 bases, with 6 bases between them. Germline CDR1 and CDR2: KGHSH and LQKENI. The CDR3 length is 13 residues. CDR3 amino acids: CASSPGNSYEQYF. For the CDR3, the DNA is TGTGCCAGCTCACCGGGTAACTCCTACGAGCAGTACTTC.

The genes are TRBV19 and TRBJ2-1; 7 positions match TRBD1. Germline V CDR1 and CDR2: LNHDA, SQIVND (reference sequence). The V and J ends lost 7 bases and 5 bases, in that order; junction bases with no gene match: 8. The CDR3 covers 14 residues. CDR3 in amino acids: CASTATGYDNEQFF. As DNA, the CDR3 is TGTGCCAGTACCGCGACAGGGTATGACAATGAGCAGTTCTTC.

The V and J genes are TRBV2 and TRBJ2-3; D gene ambiguous. The germline V and J ends were trimmed by 7 bases and 2 bases, with 16 bases remaining between them. The germline V gene encodes CDR1 SNHLY and CDR2 FYNNEI. The CDR3 has 15 residues. The CDR3 protein is CASIGSFGNTDTQYF. The CDR3 DNA is TGTGCCAGCATTGGATCATTTGGGAACACAGATACGCAGTATTTT.

V usage is TRBV29-1 and J usage is TRBJ1-1; D is ambiguous. In germline, CDR1 is SQVTM, CDR2 ANQGSEA. The CDR3 totals 12 residues. With 7 bases removed from V and 5 bases from J, the gap between germline ends came to 14 bases. The CDR3: CSGARLGTEAFF. The DNA for the CDR3 is TGCAGCGGCGCCCGCCTTGGGACTGAAGCTTTCTTT.

This clone was counted only a few times. The V and J genes are TRBV27 and TRBJ2-7, with 9 bases matching TRBD1. V dropped 3 bases and J dropped 3; count of bases not matched to a gene: 6. The CDR3 runs 15 residues. Per germline, CDR1 MNHEY and CDR2 SMNVEV (reference sequence). The CDR3 bases are TGTGCCAGCAGTTTGGAACCGGGACAGGGCTACGAGCAGTACTTC. Protein sequence: CASSLEPGQGYEQYF.

V is TRBV28 and J is TRBJ2-7; the match to TRBD1 covers 9 bases. Unmatched junction bases numbered 2, after V lost 1 base and J lost 4 bases. This CDR3 has 14 residues. Germline V lookup: CDR1 MDHEN, CDR2 SYDVKM. DNA for the CDR3: TGTGCCAGCAGTTTATTTGGGACAGGGTACGAGCAGTACTTC. Translating gives CASSLFGTGYEQYF. The entire variable domain, with the rest obtained from reference TRBV28 and TRBJ2-7, is as follows: DVKVTQSSRYLVKRTGEKVFLECVQDMDHENMFWYRQDPGLGLRLIYFSYDVKMKEKGDIPEGYSVSREKKERFSLILESASTNQTSMYLCASSLFGTGYEQYFGPGTRLTVT.

This chain uses TRBV7-8 with TRBJ2-2; the D is unclear. V was clipped by 4 bases and J by 2 bases, with 5 bases between them. The CDR3 runs 13 residues. CDR1 and CDR2 from the germline V gene are SGHVS and FQNEAQ. CDR3 sequence: CASSSTNTGELFF. In nucleotides, the CDR3 is TGTGCCAGCAGCTCTACAAACACCGGGGAGCTGTTTTTT.

The genes are TRBV7-6 and TRBJ1-5; 8 positions match TRBD1. This CDR3 contains 16 residues. CDR1 and CDR2 (germline): SGHVS, FNYEAQ. With V trimmed by 3 bases and J by 0 bases, 4 bases remained unmatched. CDR3 sequence (DNA): TGTGCCAGCAGCTTTGGGACAGGCGATAGCAATCAGCCCCAGCATTTT. It yields the protein CASSFGTGDSNQPQHF.

This clone was detected a few times. The chain joins TRBV5-1 to TRBJ2-6, with D maybe TRBD1 (6 bases). Germline CDR1 is SGHRS and CDR2 is YFSETQ. The CDR3 contains 18 residues. Trimming left V 0 bases short and J 3 bases short, with 16 bases between. This chain's CDR3 is CASSLVAGANRGANVLTF. Here the CDR3 DNA reads TGCGCCAGCAGCTTGGTTGCAGGGGCTAATCGTGGGGCCAACGTCCTGACTTTC.

The chain carries TRBV9 and TRBJ1-1; tentative D call: TRBD1 (5 bases). The V gene's germline CDR1 is SGDLS and CDR2 YYNGEE. CDR3 length: 13 amino acids. The ends were cut back, 4 bases at V and 1 base at J, with 8 bases in the middle. As DNA, the CDR3 is TGTGCCAGCAGCATAGGGGCGAACACTGAAGCTTTCTTT. It specifies CASSIGANTEAFF.

By proportion, this clone is medium-sized. This sequence joins TRBV4-1 and TRBJ1-2, with D possibly TRBD1 on 6 matching bases. This CDR3 contains 13 residues. Trimming removed 5 bases from V and 2 bases from J, with 9 bases in between. Germline-derived CDR1 and CDR2 are MGHRA and YSYEKL. CDR3 sequence (DNA): TGCGCCAGCAGCGTCACAGGGAACTATGGCTACACCTTC. The encoded protein is CASSVTGNYGYTF.

The chain links TRBV10-2 to TRBJ2-2, with D hard to call. Germline assignment: CDR1 WSHSY and CDR2 SAAADI. The CDR3 is 14 amino acids. V was cut by 2 bases and J by 6 bases, with 10 bases left in between. The CDR3, as DNA: TGCGCCAGCAGTGAGGGGCGGTCGGCCGGGGAGCTGTTTTTT. It codes for CASSEGRSAGELFF.

The V and J genes are TRBV27 and TRBJ1-2; D ambiguous. V gave up 5 bases and J gave up 4 bases, with 14 bases separating them. The CDR3 length is 14 residues. Germline-derived CDR1 and CDR2 are MNHEY and SMNVEV (reference sequence). The CDR3 DNA reads as TGTGCCAGCAGTACCCCCGGCGGGCCCTATGGCTACACCTTC. Its protein is CASSTPGGPYGYTF.

The chain carries TRBV7-9 and TRBJ2-2, with a weak D call TRBD1 (6 bases). This CDR3 contains 15 residues. Germline CDR1 SEHNR, CDR2 FQNEAQ (reference sequence). V was clipped by 5 bases and J by 7 bases, with 17 bases between them. The CDR3 reads CASSLSLGANGELFF. CDR3 coding DNA: TGTGCCAGCAGCCTATCTCTGGGGGCGAACGGGGAGCTGTTTTTT.

This chain joins TRBV9 and TRBJ2-5, with TRBD1 as a possible D gene (6 bases). From germline, CDR1 is SGDLS and CDR2 YYNGEE. V was trimmed by 2 bases and J by 5 bases, leaving 13 bases between them. The CDR3 has 14 residues. In nucleotides, the CDR3 is TGTGCCAGCAGCGTCAGGGGTAGCTTGGAGACCCAGTACTTC. Its translation: CASSVRGSLETQYF.

This clone was seen once. This sequence joins TRBV4-1 and TRBJ2-2; perhaps TRBD2 as D (5 bases). V dropped 0 bases and J dropped 13 bases, with 9 bases sitting between them. Germline values: CDR1 MGHRA, CDR2 YSYEKL. CDR3 length equals 12 residues. CDR3 region: CASSQDSVLLFF. CDR3 bases: TGCGCCAGCAGCCAAGATAGCGTGCTGCTGTTTTTT.

This clone was counted only a few times. Other DNA sequences in the same sample also yield this CDR3. This chain connects TRBV4-2 to TRBJ2-7; TRBD1 matches at 7 bases. The CDR3 length is 14 residues. Germline CDR1 reads LGHNA; CDR2 reads YNFKEQ. V lost 1 base and J lost 3; bases outside the gene matches: 3. CDR3 region: CASSQGTGDYEQYF. The CDR3 DNA is TGTGCCAGCAGCCAAGGGACAGGAGACTACGAGCAGTACTTC.

The rearrangement uses TRBV27 and TRBJ2-3, with TRBD2 identical over 9 bases. Germline V CDR1 and CDR2: MNHEY, SMNVEV (reference sequence). The ends lost 10 bases at V and 5 bases at J; junction bases unmatched: 7. The CDR3 is 13 residues long. CDR3 coding DNA: TGTGCCACCCGGCGGGGGGGATTAGATACGCAGTATTTT. It is translated as CATRRGGLDTQYF.

The V gene is TRBV27, the J gene TRBJ2-5; D remains unclear. V was cut by 4 bases and J by 14 bases, with 17 bases left in between. The CDR3 spans 12 residues. CDR1 is MNHEY and CDR2 is SMNVEV in the germline V gene (reference sequence). CDR3 loop: CASSSSDGIGYF. Written as DNA, the CDR3 is TGTGCCAGCAGTTCTTCCGATGGGATTGGTTACTTC.

The rearrangement joins TRBV28 to TRBJ1-5; possible D gene TRBD1, 5 bases. Germline-derived CDR1 and CDR2 are MDHEN and SYDVKM. Deletions cut 5 bases from V and 6 bases from J, with 14 bases between. The CDR3 covers 14 residues. The CDR3 is CASSPAAGLQPQHF. In DNA, the CDR3 is TGTGCCAGCAGTCCGGCGGCAGGGCTTCAGCCCCAGCATTTT.

The chain carries TRBV7-8 and TRBJ2-3, with 12 bases aligning to TRBD2. J gave up 2 bases and V 1 base, and 7 bases lay outside the gene matches. This CDR3 spans 18 amino acids. Germline assignment: CDR1 SGHVS and CDR2 FQNEAQ. CDR3 in amino acids: CASSLEGLAGGITDTQYF. The CDR3 DNA reads as TGTGCCAGCAGCTTAGAAGGGCTAGCGGGAGGGATCACAGATACGCAGTATTTT.

Only one count was recorded for this clone. The genes are TRBV7-6 and TRBJ2-7; possibly TRBD1 or TRBD2 for D (6 bases each). The CDR3 spans 16 residues. Germline V gene sequence: CDR1 SGHVS, CDR2 FNYEAQ. The V end lost 0 bases, the J end lost 2 bases, and 14 bases lay between the germline ends. The chain's CDR3 is CASSLAGGGVPYEQYF. The CDR3 DNA is TGTGCCAGCAGCTTAGCAGGGGGAGGAGTGCCCTACGAGCAGTACTTC.

The chain is built from TRBV30 and TRBJ2-7, with 8 positions matching TRBD1. CDR3 length: 13 residues. Germline values: CDR1 GTSNPN, CDR2 SVGIG (reference sequence). The J segment lost 6 bases and the V segment lost 2 bases, leaving 6 bases of the junction unmatched. The CDR3 sequence is CAWSRTGGSEQYF. CDR3 nucleotide sequence: TGTGCCTGGAGTAGAACAGGGGGAAGCGAGCAGTACTTC.

The V call is TRBV6-1, the J call TRBJ2-7; no clear D. In germline, CDR1 is MNHNS, CDR2 SASEGT. The length of the CDR3 is 11 residues. V was pared by 4 bases and J by 2 bases, with 3 bases between. CDR3 region: CASSGPYEQYF. CDR3 bases: TGTGCCAGCAGTGGCCCCTACGAGCAGTACTTC.

The V call is TRBV28, the J call TRBJ2-1; a possible D gene is TRBD2 (5 bases). This CDR3 region has 15 residues. The V and J ends lost 5 bases and 3 bases respectively, with 14 bases between them. CDR1 is MDHEN, CDR2 SYDVKM, per germline. The CDR3 DNA reads as TGTGCCAGCAGTCCGGAGAGCGGCTTCTACAATGAGCAGTTCTTC. It encodes CASSPESGFYNEQFF.

V usage is TRBV30 and J usage is TRBJ2-3; D remains ambiguous. The CDR3 covers 13 residues. Germline lookup yields CDR1 GTSNPN and CDR2 SVGIG (reference sequence). Trimming cost V 0 bases and J 1 base, with 5 bases left between them. The CDR3 DNA sequence: TGTGCCTGGAGTGTACTTGGCACAGATACGCAGTATTTT. Its protein product is CAWSVLGTDTQYF.

The chain combines TRBV5-6 with TRBJ2-1; D is possibly TRBD1 or TRBD2 (5 bases each). Germline CDR1 and CDR2: SGHDT and YYEEEE. Trimming removed 4 bases at V and 8 bases at J, with 16 bases between. CDR3 length equals 14 residues. In DNA form, the CDR3 reads TGTGCCAGCAGCCCTGAGGGGCCTTGGGATGAGCAGTTCTTC. Its protein is CASSPEGPWDEQFF.

The J gene is TRBJ2-1, the V gene TRBV27, with 10 bases aligning to TRBD1. The CDR3 runs to 15 residues. The V gene end was trimmed by 7 bases and the J gene end by 9 bases; junction bases not matched to a gene: 12. Looked up from germline, CDR1 is MNHEY and CDR2 is SMNVEV (reference sequence). CDR3 loop: CASIRGTGDSREQFF. CDR3 DNA: TGTGCCAGCATCCGGGGGACAGGGGATTCGCGTGAGCAGTTCTTC.